This is a list of T cell receptor beta chains from one sample in a study of T-cell reconstitution after alpha-beta-depleted transplantation in children. MiXCR, run by TCRdb on the PCR reads, gives a single entry per CDR3 protein. The sample has around 420,000 distinct CDR3 sequences, under 20% seen once. Sequenced here: PBMCs, mostly from graft donor cells, sampled 360 days after TCRalphabeta/CD19-depleted stem cell transplant. These receptor sequences come from a boy under two years old who had a stem cell transplant for Wiskott-Aldrich syndrome, so the T cells may come from the graft donor. Both conserved end residues are trimmed from each CDR3. Clone size is given for some rows only: seen once, a few or many times, or a class if the clone is expanded.

CDR3 protein | V gene | clone size
ASSLQGAGYGYT | TRBV5-1 | few
ASLLRAGSFYNEQF | TRBV6-2/TRBV6-3 | -
ATSRDRADAGVYGYT | TRBV15 | -
ASSQVRDLSYEQY | TRBV4-2 | -
ASSLGLVTIMNTEAF | TRBV7-2 | -
ASSLYSGRFTDTQY | TRBV7-9 | few
SGKYSRPTTDTQY | TRBV20-1 | few
ASSSKEPWGGEQF | TRBV12-3/TRBV12-4 | few
ATSEQGVITDTQY | TRBV24-1 | -
ASNLRGENNEQF | TRBV5-1 | few
ASSPPHRLAGGPSSYNEQF | TRBV6-2/TRBV6-3 | few
SSRGLLAGVTDTQY | TRBV29-1 | few
ASSFEGTTQF | TRBV7-6 | -
ASRGGGALSSYNEQF | TRBV5-1 | few
ATISFRGTKGDTQY | TRBV10-3 | -
AWSKRVLRDTEAF | TRBV30 | -
ASSRPGGGGETQY | TRBV12-3/TRBV12-4 | -
ASSLERSGGNEQF | TRBV5-1 | once
ASTGGREQY | TRBV6-5 | -
ASSLLLAGASYEQY | TRBV28 | few
ASSRRVFTDTQY | TRBV4-3 | few
ATSRDPSSGANVLT | TRBV15 | few
ASSFFWTGTYEQY | TRBV12-3/TRBV12-4 | -
ASSQDYRGPADTQY | TRBV4-2 | few
ASSLQGTNTEAF | TRBV6-2/TRBV6-3 | few
ASSLDARNTDTQY | TRBV5-1 | few
SFRTGGYEQY | TRBV29-1 | few
ASSRRLADSQETQY | TRBV6-1 | -
SARATGQRVTDTQY | TRBV20-1 | -
SVEGTDYVQY | TRBV29-1 | -
SGNNRGRPPYNEQF | TRBV29-1 | few
ASSQGRDREMETQY | TRBV3-1 | -
ASSLDPTGPQH | TRBV5-6 | few
ASSVGRINTEAF | TRBV18 | few
ATSRPRGLLYEQY | TRBV15 | -
ASSRARALSYEQY | TRBV7-2 | few
ASSLIRKGQETQY | TRBV28 | -
ASSLGDEARLY | TRBV12-3/TRBV12-4 | -
ASSPEIDRETEAF | TRBV18 | -